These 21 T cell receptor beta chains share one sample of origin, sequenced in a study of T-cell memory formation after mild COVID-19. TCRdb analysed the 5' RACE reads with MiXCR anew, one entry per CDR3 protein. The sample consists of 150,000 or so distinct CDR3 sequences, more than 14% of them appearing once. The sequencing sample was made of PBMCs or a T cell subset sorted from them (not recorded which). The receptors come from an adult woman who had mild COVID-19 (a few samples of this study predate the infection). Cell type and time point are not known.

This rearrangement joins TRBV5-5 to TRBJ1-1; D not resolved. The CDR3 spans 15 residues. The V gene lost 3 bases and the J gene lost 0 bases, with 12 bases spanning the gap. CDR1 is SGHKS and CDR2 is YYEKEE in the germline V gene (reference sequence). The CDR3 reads CASSSTRNMNTEAFF. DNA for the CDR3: TGTGCCAGCAGCTCCACCCGGAACATGAACACTGAAGCTTTCTTT.

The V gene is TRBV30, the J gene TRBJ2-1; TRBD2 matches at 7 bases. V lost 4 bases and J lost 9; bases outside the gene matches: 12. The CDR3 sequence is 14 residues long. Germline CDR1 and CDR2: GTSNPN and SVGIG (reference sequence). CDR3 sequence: CAWKVGGGVAEQFF. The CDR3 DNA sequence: TGTGCCTGGAAAGTGGGGGGAGGGGTTGCTGAGCAGTTCTTC.

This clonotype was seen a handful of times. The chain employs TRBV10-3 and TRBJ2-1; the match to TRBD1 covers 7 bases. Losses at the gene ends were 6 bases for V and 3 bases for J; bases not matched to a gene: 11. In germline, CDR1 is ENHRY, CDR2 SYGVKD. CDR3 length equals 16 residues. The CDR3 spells CAISETGQTLYNEQFF. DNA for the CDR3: TGTGCCATCAGCGAGACAGGGCAAACCCTCTACAATGAGCAGTTCTTC.

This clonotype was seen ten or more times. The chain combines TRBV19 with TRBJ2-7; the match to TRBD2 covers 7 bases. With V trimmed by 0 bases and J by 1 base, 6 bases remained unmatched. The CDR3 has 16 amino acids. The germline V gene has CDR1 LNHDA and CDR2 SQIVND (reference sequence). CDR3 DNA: TGTGCCAGTAGTATAGATCTGAGCGGGGAATCCTACGAGCAGTACTTC. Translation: CASSIDLSGESYEQYF. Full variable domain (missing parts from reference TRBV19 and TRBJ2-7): DGGITQSPKYLFRKEGQNVTLSCEQNLNHDAMYWYRQDPGQGLRLIYYSQIVNDFQKGDIAEGYSVSREKKESFPLTVTSAQKNPTAFYLCASSIDLSGESYEQYFGPGTRLTVT.

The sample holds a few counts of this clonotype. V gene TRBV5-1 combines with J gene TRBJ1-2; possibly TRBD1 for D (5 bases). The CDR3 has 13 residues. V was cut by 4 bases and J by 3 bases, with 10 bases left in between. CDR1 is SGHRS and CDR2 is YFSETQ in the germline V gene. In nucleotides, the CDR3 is TGCGCCAGCAGCCCGGACACGGACTATGGCTACACCTTC. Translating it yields CASSPDTDYGYTF. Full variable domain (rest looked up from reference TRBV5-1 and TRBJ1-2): KAGVTQTPRYLIKTRGQQVTLSCSPISGHRSVSWYQQTPGQGLQFLFEYFSETQRNKGNFPGRFSGRQFSNSRSEMNVSTLELGDSALYLCASSPDTDYGYTFGSGTRLTVV.

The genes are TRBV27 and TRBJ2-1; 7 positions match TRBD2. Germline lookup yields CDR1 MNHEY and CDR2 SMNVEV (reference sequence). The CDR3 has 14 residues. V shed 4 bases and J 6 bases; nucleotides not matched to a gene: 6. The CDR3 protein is CASSYPGGTNEQFF. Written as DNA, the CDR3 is TGTGCCAGCAGTTACCCGGGAGGTACCAATGAGCAGTTCTTC.

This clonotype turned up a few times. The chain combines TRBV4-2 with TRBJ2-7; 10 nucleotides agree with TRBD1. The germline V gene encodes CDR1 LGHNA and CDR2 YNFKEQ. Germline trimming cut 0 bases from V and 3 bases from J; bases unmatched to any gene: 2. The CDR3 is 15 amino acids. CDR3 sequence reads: CASSQERDRGYEQYF. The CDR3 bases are TGTGCCAGCAGCCAAGAGCGGGACAGGGGCTACGAGCAGTACTTC.

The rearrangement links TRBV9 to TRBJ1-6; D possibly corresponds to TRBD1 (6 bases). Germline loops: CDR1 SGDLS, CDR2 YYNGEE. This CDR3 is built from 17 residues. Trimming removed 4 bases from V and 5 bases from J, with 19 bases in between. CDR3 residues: CASSPRSGQWNNSPLHF. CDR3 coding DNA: TGTGCCAGCAGCCCACGTTCGGGACAATGGAATAATTCACCCCTCCACTTT.

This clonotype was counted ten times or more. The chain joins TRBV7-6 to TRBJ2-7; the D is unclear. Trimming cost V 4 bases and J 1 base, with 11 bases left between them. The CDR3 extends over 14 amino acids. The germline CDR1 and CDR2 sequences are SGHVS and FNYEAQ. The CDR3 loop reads CASSSWDRSYEQYF. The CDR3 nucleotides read TGTGCCAGCAGCTCGTGGGATAGATCCTACGAGCAGTACTTC.

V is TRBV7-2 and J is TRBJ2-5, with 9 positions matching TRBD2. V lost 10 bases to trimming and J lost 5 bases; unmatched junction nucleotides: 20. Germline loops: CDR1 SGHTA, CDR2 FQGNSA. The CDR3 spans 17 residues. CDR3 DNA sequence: TGTGCCACCTCCGGAGCACGACGCGGGGGGGCCGGGGAGACCCAGTACTTC. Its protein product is CATSGARRGGAGETQYF.

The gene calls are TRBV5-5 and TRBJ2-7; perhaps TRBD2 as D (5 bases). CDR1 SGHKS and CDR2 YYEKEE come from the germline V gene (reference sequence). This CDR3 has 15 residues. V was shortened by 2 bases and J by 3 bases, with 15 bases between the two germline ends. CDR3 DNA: TGTGCCAGCAGCTTTTCACTAGAGTCTCTCTACGAGCAGTACTTC. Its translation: CASSFSLESLYEQYF. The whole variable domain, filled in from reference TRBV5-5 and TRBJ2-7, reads DAGVTQSPTHLIKTRGQQVTLRCSPISGHKSVSWYQQVLGQGPQFIFQYYEKEERGRGNFPDRFSARQFPNYSSELNVNALLLGDSALYLCASSFSLESLYEQYFGPGTRLTVT.

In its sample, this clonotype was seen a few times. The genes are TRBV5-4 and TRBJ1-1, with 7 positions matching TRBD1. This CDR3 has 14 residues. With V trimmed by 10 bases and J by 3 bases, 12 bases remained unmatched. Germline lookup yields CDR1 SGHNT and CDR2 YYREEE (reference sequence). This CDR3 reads CAYNSEGADTEAFF. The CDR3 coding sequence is TGTGCCTACAACAGTGAGGGGGCGGACACTGAAGCTTTCTTT.

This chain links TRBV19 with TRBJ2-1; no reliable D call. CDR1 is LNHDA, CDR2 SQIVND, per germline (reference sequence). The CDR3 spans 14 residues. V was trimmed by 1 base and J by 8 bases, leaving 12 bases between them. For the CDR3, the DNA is TGTGCCAGTAGTATAGCTTCTTCTTCCCATGAGCAGTTCTTC. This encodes CASSIASSSHEQFF.

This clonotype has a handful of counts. The DNA of the CDR3 is TGTGCCAGCAGTTTAAGGGGTGGGGACTACTCCTACGAGCAGTACTTC. Encoded protein: CASSLRGGDYSYEQYF. This rearrangement joins TRBV27 to TRBJ2-7; 7 positions match TRBD2. Trimming took 2 bases from V and 0 from J; bases not matched to a gene: 7. Germline lookup yields CDR1 MNHEY and CDR2 SMNVEV (reference sequence). CDR3 length: 16 residues.

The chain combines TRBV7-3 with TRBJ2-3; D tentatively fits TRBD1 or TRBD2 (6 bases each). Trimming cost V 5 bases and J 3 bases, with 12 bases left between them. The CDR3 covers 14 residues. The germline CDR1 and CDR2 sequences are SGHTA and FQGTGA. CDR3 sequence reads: CASSGGLVTDTQYF. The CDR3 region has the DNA TGTGCCAGCAGCGGGGGGCTAGTGACAGATACGCAGTATTTT.

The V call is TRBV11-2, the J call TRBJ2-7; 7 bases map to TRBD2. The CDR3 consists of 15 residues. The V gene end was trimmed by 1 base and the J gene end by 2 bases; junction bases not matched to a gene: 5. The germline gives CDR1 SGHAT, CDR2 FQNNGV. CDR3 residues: CASSLGPGLAYEQYF. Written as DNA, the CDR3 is TGTGCCAGCAGCTTAGGCCCTGGACTAGCCTACGAGCAGTACTTC.

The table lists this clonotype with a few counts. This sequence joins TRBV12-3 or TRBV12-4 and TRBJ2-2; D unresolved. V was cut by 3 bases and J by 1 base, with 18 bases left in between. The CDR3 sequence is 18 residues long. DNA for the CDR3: TGTGCCAGCAGTTTTTACCGAGCCTCTGCAAAGAACACCGGGGAGCTGTTTTTT. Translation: CASSFYRASAKNTGELFF.

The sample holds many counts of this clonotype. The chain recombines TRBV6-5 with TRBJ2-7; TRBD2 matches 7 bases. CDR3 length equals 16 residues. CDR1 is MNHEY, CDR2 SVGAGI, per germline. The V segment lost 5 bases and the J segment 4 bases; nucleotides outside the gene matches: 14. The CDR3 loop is CASSPSRNGGLYEQYF. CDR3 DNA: TGTGCCAGCAGTCCCTCTCGCAACGGGGGGTTATACGAGCAGTACTTC.

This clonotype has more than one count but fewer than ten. The CDR3 DNA reads TGCAGTGCTAGAGGGGGGCGGGAGTTGGATACGCAGTATTTT. Residues: CSARGGRELDTQYF. The gene calls are TRBV20-1 and TRBJ2-3, with TRBD2 as a possible D gene (7 bases). V lost 1 base and J 6 bases, leaving 14 bases between the germline ends. CDR1 and CDR2 from the germline V gene are DFQATT and SNEGSKA (reference sequence). The CDR3 consists of 14 residues.

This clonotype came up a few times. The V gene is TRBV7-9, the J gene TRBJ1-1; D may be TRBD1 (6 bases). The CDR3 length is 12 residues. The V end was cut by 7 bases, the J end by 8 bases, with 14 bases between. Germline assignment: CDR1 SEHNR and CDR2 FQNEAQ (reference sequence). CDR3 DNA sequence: TGTGCCAGCAACCCAGGGGTGAGGGAAGCTTTCTTT. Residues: CASNPGVREAFF.

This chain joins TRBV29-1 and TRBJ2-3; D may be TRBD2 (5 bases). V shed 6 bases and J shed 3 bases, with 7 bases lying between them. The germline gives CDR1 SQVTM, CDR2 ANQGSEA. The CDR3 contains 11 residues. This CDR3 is CSVEGTDTQYF. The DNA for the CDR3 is TGCAGCGTCGAGGGAACAGATACGCAGTATTTT.